This T cell receptor (beta chain) was retrieved from a study of T cell changes during pregnancy in multiple sclerosis. V trimming: 0 bases; J trimming: 8 bases; junction bases outside the gene matches: 9. The CDR3 extends over 15 amino acids. Germline-derived CDR1 and CDR2 are MNHEY and SMNVEV (reference sequence). Assay used: immunoSEQ multiplex PCR; TCRdb lists only in-frame clones, some missing. Found here are under 35,000 clones, around 91% of them singletons; the top ten hold 0.5% to 0.65%. The clonotype originates from a female donor in good health, enrolled as a control in a pregnancy study. Sequenced here: CD4+ T cells from peripheral blood mononuclear cells, sampled in the third trimester of pregnancy. V usage is TRBV27 and J usage is TRBJ1-2, with 7 bases fitting TRBD1. The CDR3 here is CASSLSVTGTLGYTF. Written as DNA, the CDR3 is TGTGCCAGCAGTTTATCGGTGACAGGGACTTTGGGCTACACCTTC.